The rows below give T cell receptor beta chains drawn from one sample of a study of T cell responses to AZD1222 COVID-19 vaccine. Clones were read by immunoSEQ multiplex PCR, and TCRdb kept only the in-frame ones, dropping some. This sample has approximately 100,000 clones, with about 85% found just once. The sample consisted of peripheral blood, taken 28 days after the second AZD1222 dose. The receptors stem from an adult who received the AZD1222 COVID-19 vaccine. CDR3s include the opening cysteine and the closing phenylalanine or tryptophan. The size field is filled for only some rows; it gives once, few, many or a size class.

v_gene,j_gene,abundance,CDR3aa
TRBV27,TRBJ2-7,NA,CASSLSRGGAWEQYF
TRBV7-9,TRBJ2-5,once,CASSQGLAGVSETQYF
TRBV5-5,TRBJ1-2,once,CASSLVVGNSPGYTF
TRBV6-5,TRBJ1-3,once,CASSYGQGTGNTIYF
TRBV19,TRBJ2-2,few,CASSITEAGELFF
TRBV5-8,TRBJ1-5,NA,CASSGRHNQPQHF
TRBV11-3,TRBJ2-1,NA,CASSYGTSSNNEQFF
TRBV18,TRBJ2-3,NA,CASSPGTEINTDTQYF
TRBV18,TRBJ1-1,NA,CASSPSQGRDTEAFF
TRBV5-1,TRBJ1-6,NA,CASSLESSPLHF
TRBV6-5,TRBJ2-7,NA,CASRYHRGSTYEQYF
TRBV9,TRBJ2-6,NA,CASSSGANVLTF
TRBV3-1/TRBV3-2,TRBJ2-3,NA,CASSQDRIGRDTQYF
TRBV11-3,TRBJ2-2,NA,CASSLLANTGELFF
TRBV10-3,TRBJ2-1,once,CAISESLGTDEQFF
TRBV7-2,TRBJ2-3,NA,CASSPPGPDTQYF
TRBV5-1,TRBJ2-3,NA,CASSPRAAGVSDTQYF
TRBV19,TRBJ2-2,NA,CASSIWGAAELFF
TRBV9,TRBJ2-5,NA,CASSVGGPQETQYF
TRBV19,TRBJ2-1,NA,CASGGLAGNEQFF
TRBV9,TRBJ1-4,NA,CASSARSDRGGEKLFF
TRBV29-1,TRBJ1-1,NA,CSVDGGGTEAFF
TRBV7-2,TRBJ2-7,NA,CASSIAIAYEQYF
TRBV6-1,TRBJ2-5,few,CASSEALSSTLETQYF
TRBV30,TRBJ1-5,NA,CAWSVERGKRQPQHF
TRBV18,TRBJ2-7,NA,CASSPRGTSGGTYEQYF
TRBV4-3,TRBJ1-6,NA,CASSQVRQYNSPLHF
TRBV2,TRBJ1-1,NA,CASSVDENTEAFF
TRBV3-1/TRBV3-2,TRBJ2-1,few,CASSLRFTGGNNEQFF
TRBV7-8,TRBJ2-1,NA,CASSQTGRKYNEQFF
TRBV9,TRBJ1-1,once,CASSLQGNSEAFF
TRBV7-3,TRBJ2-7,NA,CASSLDVGAGQYF
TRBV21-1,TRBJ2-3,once,CASRQGGRTDTQYF
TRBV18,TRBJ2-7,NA,CASSHNPDGYEQYF
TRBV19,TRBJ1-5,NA,CASKDSPNQPQHF